The T cell receptor (beta chain) under discussion was sequenced for a study of T cell responses to AZD1222 COVID-19 vaccine. Study at large: Second doses were pooled across both intervals (about 4 or about 12 weeks). Findings and limits, study-wide: Reportedly, close to half of spike-specific TCRs are directed against unmutated variant regions. Most donors were white British, females outnumbered males, and clonal diversity was possibly underestimated.

The protocol was immunoSEQ multiplex PCR, while the TCRdb copy is restricted to in-frame clones and leaves out a portion. The sample holds around 97,000 clones, around 90% seen once. Trimming at V came to 4 bases and at J to 7 bases, leaving 11 bases not matched to a gene. This CDR3 is 16 amino acids long. Germline V gives CDR1 MNHNY, CDR2 SVGAGI (reference sequence). Of note for this clone: The target antigen is unknown.

The chain links TRBV6-6 to TRBJ2-1; 9 bases match TRBD1. The sequencing here drew on peripheral blood, taken on day 0 of AZD1222 vaccination. This sequence was found in an adult in good health. CDR3 coding DNA: TGTGCCAGCAGTTCTTTAGACGGGACAGGGTCAAATGAGCAGTTCTTC. Amino acid sequence: CASSSLDGTGSNEQFF.